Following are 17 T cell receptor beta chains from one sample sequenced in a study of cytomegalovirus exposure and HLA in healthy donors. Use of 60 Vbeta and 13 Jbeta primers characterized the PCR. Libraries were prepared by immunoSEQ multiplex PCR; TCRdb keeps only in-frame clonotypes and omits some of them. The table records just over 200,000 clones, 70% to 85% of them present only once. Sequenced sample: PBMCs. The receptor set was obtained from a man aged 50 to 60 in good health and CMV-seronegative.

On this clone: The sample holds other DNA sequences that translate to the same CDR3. DNA of the CDR3: TGTGCCAGCAGCTTAGCCCCAGCAACTAATGAAAAACTGTTTTTT. This gives the protein CASSLAPATNEKLFF. This chain links TRBV11-2 with TRBJ1-4; D unclear. Trimming shortened V by 1 base and J by 0 bases, and 6 bases separated the two germline ends. The CDR3 consists of 15 residues. The V gene's germline CDR1 is SGHAT and CDR2 FQNNGV.

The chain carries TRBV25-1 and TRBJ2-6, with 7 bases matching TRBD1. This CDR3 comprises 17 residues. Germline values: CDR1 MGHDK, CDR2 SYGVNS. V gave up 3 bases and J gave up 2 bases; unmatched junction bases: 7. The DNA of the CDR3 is TGTGCCAGCAGTGAGATACAGGGGACCCCTGGGGCCAACGTCCTGACTTTC. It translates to CASSEIQGTPGANVLTF. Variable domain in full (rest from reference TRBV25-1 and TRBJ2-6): EADIYQTPRYLVIGTGKKITLECSQTMGHDKMYWYQQDPGMELHLIHYSYGVNSTEKGDLSSESTVSRIRTEHFPLTLESARPSHTSQYLCASSEIQGTPGANVLTFGAGSRLTVL.

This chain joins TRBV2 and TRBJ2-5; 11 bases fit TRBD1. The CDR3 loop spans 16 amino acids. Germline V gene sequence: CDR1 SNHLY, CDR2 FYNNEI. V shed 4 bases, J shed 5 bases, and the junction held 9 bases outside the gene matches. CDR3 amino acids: CASSAPRTGGFETQYF. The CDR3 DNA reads TGTGCCAGCAGTGCCCCCCGGACAGGGGGCTTCGAGACCCAGTACTTC.

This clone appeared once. The CDR3 DNA sequence: TGCGCCAGCAGCCCGGACAGGGGCACGATGAACACTGAAGCTTTCTTT. Translated, it gives CASSPDRGTMNTEAFF. The V call is TRBV5-1, the J call TRBJ1-1; 9 nucleotides match TRBD1. V trimming: 4 bases; J trimming: 0 bases; junction bases outside the gene matches: 7. The CDR3 runs 16 residues. CDR1 is SGHRS and CDR2 is YFSETQ in the germline V gene.

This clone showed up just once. CDR3 in amino acids: CAQMTGLGHNEQFF. CDR3 bases: TGTGCCCAAATGACGGGACTGGGACACAATGAGCAGTTCTTC. The V call is TRBV2, the J call TRBJ2-1, with D possibly matching TRBD2 (6 bases). Trimming left V 11 bases short and J 5 bases short, with 19 bases between. This CDR3 comprises 14 residues. From germline, CDR1 is SNHLY and CDR2 FYNNEI.

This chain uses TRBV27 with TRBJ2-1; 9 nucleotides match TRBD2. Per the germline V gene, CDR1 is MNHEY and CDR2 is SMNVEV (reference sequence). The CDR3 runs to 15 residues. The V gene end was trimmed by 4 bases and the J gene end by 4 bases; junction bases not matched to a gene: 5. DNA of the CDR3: TGTGCCAGCAGTTCCCCAAGCGGGAGGTACAATGAGCAGTTCTTC. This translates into CASSSPSGRYNEQFF.

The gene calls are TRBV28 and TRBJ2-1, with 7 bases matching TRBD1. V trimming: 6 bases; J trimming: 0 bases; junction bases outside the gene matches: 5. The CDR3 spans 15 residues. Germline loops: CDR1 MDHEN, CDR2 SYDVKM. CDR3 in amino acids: CASSLDRSSYNEQFF. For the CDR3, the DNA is TGTGCCAGCAGCCTGGACAGGAGCTCCTACAATGAGCAGTTCTTC.

The CDR3 sequence is CASSPGTENPGELFF. The CDR3 region has the DNA TGTGCCAGCAGCCCCGGGACAGAAAACCCCGGGGAGCTGTTTTTT. J is TRBJ2-2 and V is TRBV7-9; 7 nucleotides match TRBD1. This CDR3 spans 15 amino acids. J lost 6 bases, V lost 5 bases, and 9 bases had no gene match. Per germline, CDR1 SEHNR and CDR2 FQNEAQ (reference sequence).

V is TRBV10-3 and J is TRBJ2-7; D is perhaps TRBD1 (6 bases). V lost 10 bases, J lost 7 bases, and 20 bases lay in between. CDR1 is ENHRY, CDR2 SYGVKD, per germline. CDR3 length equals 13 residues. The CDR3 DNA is TGTGCCACCCTATACGACAGGTCGGGTGAGCAGTACTTC. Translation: CATLYDRSGEQYF.

CDR3 amino acids: CASSHSPGHSNTEAFF. The CDR3 DNA sequence: TGCGCCAGCAGCCATTCCCCGGGACATTCGAACACTGAAGCTTTCTTT. The chain has TRBV4-1 and TRBJ1-1, with TRBD1 as a possible D gene (6 bases). V gave up 3 bases and J gave up 1 base, with 15 bases separating them. The CDR3 has 16 amino acids. CDR1 MGHRA and CDR2 YSYEKL come from the germline V gene.

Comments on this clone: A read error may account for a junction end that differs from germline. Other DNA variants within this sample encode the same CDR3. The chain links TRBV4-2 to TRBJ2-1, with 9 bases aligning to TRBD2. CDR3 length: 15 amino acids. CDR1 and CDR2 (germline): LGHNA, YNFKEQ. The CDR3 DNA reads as TGTGCCAGCAGCAAACGACTAGCGGTAGACAATGAACAGTTCTTC. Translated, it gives CASSKRLAVDNEQFF.

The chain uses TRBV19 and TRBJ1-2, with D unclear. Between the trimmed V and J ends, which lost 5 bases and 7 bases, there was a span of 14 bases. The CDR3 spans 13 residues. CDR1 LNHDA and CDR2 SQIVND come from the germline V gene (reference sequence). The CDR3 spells CASSSQDFGGYTF. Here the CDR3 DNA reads TGTGCCAGTAGTTCGCAGGACTTCGGTGGCTACACCTTC. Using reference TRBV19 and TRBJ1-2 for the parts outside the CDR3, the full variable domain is DGGITQSPKYLFRKEGQNVTLSCEQNLNHDAMYWYRQDPGQGLRLIYYSQIVNDFQKGDIAEGYSVSREKKESFPLTVTSAQKNPTAFYLCASSSQDFGGYTFGSGTRLTVV.

This chain's CDR3 is CASSEKGYAYQPQHF. DNA of the CDR3: TGTGCCAGCAGTGAAAAGGGGTATGCGTATCAGCCCCAGCATTTT. This chain links TRBV6-1 with TRBJ1-5; the D gene is possibly TRBD1 (5 bases). This CDR3 is 15 amino acids long. From germline, CDR1 is MNHNS and CDR2 SASEGT. The ends were cut back, 2 bases at V and 5 bases at J, with 13 bases in the middle.

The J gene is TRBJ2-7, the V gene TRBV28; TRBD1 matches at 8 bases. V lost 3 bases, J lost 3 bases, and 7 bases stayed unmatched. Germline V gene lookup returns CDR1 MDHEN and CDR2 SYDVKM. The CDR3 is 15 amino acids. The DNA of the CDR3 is TGTGCCAGCAGTTTGGCAGGGGGCGCCCGCTACGAGCAGTACTTC. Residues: CASSLAGGARYEQYF.

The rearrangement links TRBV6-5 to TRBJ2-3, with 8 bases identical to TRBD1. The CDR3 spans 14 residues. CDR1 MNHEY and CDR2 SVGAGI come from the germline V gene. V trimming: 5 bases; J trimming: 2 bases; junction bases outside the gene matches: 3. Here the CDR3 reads CASSAGGPTDTQYF. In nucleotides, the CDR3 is TGTGCCAGCAGTGCAGGGGGCCCCACAGATACGCAGTATTTT.

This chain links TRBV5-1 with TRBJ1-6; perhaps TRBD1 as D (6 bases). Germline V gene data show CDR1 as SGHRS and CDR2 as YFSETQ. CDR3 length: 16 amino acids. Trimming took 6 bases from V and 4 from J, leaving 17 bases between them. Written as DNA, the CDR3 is TGCGCCAGCACTCAAGGGGGAGGGGATTATAATTCACCCCTCCACTTT. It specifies CASTQGGGDYNSPLHF. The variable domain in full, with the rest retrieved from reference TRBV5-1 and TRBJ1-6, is KAGVTQTPRYLIKTRGQQVTLSCSPISGHRSVSWYQQTPGQGLQFLFEYFSETQRNKGNFPGRFSGRQFSNSRSEMNVSTLELGDSALYLCASTQGGGDYNSPLHFGNGTRLTVT.

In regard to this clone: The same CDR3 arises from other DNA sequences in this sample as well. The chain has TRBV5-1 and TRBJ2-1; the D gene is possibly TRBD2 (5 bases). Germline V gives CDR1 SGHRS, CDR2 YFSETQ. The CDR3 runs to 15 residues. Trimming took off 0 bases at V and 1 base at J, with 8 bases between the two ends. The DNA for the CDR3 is TGCGCCAGCAGCTTGGATGGCGGGTCCTACAATGAGCAGTTCTTC. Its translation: CASSLDGGSYNEQFF.